These 13 T cell receptor beta chains were sequenced from one sample in a study of T cell responses to AZD1222 COVID-19 vaccine (dated by TCRdb to about 2021). The method behind the library was the immunoSEQ multiplex PCR assay. TCRdb stores this immuneACCESS table with in-frame sequences only. Part of the clones is absent; in the studies checked, under half of the shortfall reflects unresolved V genes, and no reason is known for the rest. The table for this sample lists 130,000 or so clones; about 89% of them were counted only once. The top ten clonotypes cover approximately 3.1% of the sample. This specimen's time point label, interpreted: baseline before first vaccination. The material sequenced was peripheral blood, taken on day 0 of AZD1222 vaccination. These receptors came from an adult in good health.

This clone was seen a few times. CDR3 amino acids: CASSFEGYSNQPQHF. Here the CDR3 DNA reads TGTGCCAGCAGTTTTGAAGGGTACTCAAATCAGCCCCAGCATTTT. The V gene is TRBV27, the J gene TRBJ1-5; D not resolved. The ends were cut back, 3 bases at V and 4 bases at J, with 13 bases in the middle. Germline CDR1 reads MNHEY; CDR2 reads SMNVEV (reference sequence). The CDR3 consists of 15 residues.

The chain joins TRBV28 to TRBJ1-5; D ambiguous. CDR3 length: 14 residues. V lost 6 bases and J lost 2, with 11 bases in between. The germline V gene encodes CDR1 MDHEN and CDR2 SYDVKM. In DNA, the CDR3 is TGTGCCAGCAGATCCGCCGCGGGCAATCAGCCCCAGCATTTT. Translating gives CASRSAAGNQPQHF.

CDR3 region: CASSAQTSSGNTIYF. CDR3 nucleotides: TGCGCCAGCAGCGCTCAGACCAGCTCTGGAAACACCATATATTTT. The rearrangement joins TRBV4-3 to TRBJ1-3, with D unclear. CDR1 and CDR2 (germline): LGHNA, YSLEER. Between the trimmed V and J ends, which lost 5 bases and 0 bases, there was a span of 11 bases. The CDR3 runs to 15 residues.

The chain joins TRBV19 to TRBJ2-2, with a tentative D call TRBD2 (5 bases). This CDR3 contains 13 residues. Deletions cut 7 bases from V and 5 bases from J, with 11 bases between. The V gene's germline CDR1 is LNHDA and CDR2 SQIVND (reference sequence). CDR3 DNA sequence: TGTGCCAGTACCCCCTCGGGGACCGGGGAGCTGTTTTTT. Translation gives CASTPSGTGELFF.

The chain couples TRBV7-3 to TRBJ2-7; D is unresolved. Germline CDR1 SGHTA, CDR2 FQGTGA. Trimming left V 5 bases short and J 2 bases short, with 31 bases between. This CDR3 region has 20 residues. CDR3 amino acids: CASSLRFYPSAPGDAYEQYF. CDR3 coding DNA: TGTGCCAGCAGCCTAAGGTTCTATCCCTCTGCCCCCGGAGACGCCTACGAGCAGTACTTC.

This clone has just one count. This chain connects TRBV12-3 or TRBV12-4 to TRBJ1-5; perhaps TRBD1 as D (5 bases). The CDR3 totals 13 residues. V lost 5 bases and J lost 9, with 14 bases in between. The DNA of the CDR3 is TGTGCCAGCAGTCGGGACCCCCTCTCGCCCCAGCATTTT. The encoded protein is CASSRDPLSPQHF.

V is TRBV6-5 and J is TRBJ1-6, with D hard to call. This CDR3 region has 14 residues. V dropped 5 bases and J dropped 10 bases, with 15 bases sitting between them. Looked up from germline, CDR1 is MNHEY and CDR2 is SVGAGI. The CDR3 reads CASSPLVDVSPLHF. As DNA, the CDR3 is TGTGCCAGCAGTCCCCTGGTTGACGTCTCACCCCTCCACTTT.

This rearrangement joins TRBV30 to TRBJ2-1, with a tentative D call TRBD1 (5 bases). CDR1 GTSNPN and CDR2 SVGIG come from the germline V gene (reference sequence). The length of the CDR3 is 13 residues. The V and J ends lost 1 base and 6 bases respectively, with 10 bases between them. For the CDR3, the DNA is TGTGCCTGGAGTGGCGGAAGGGGCAATGAGCAGTTCTTC. Protein: CAWSGGRGNEQFF.

The rearrangement uses TRBV11-2 and TRBJ1-2; D is unclear. V gave up 1 base and J gave up 8 bases, with 5 bases separating them. The CDR3 is 11 amino acids. The germline V gene has CDR1 SGHAT and CDR2 FQNNGV. The CDR3 coding sequence is TGTGCCAGCAGCTTAGGGTCGGGCTACACCTTC. It codes for CASSLGSGYTF.

This clone was recorded once. The V and J genes are TRBV11-2 and TRBJ2-7, with 9 bases matching TRBD1. V gave up 6 bases and J gave up 5 bases; unmatched junction bases: 5. This CDR3 contains 13 residues. Germline-derived CDR1 and CDR2 are SGHAT and FQNNGV. CDR3 DNA sequence: TGTGCCAGCAGTCATGACAGGGGGAACGAGCAGTACTTC. Translating it yields CASSHDRGNEQYF. Combining the CDR3 with reference TRBV11-2 and TRBJ2-7 gives the whole variable domain EAGVAQSPRYKIIEKRQSVAFWCNPISGHATLYWYQQILGQGPKLLIQFQNNGVVDDSQLPKDRFSAERLKGVDSTLKIQPAKLEDSAVYLCASSHDRGNEQYFGPGTRLTVT.

V usage is TRBV9 and J usage is TRBJ2-2; TRBD1 might be the D (5 bases). CDR1 and CDR2 (germline): SGDLS, YYNGEE. The CDR3 is 16 residues long. V gave up 2 bases and J gave up 1 base, with 12 bases separating them. The CDR3 loop is CASSVLGAGNTGELFF. The CDR3 DNA reads TGTGCCAGCAGCGTCCTAGGGGCCGGGAACACCGGGGAGCTGTTTTTT.

The V gene is TRBV12-5, the J gene TRBJ2-2; TRBD1 aligns across 9 bases. The CDR3 totals 15 residues. V lost 6 bases and J lost 4; bases outside the gene matches: 6. Germline-derived CDR1 and CDR2 are LGHNT and FRNRAP. In nucleotides, the CDR3 is TGTGCTAGTGGGCCTGGACAGGGGAGCACCGGGGAGCTGTTTTTT. Translated, it gives CASGPGQGSTGELFF.

The chain is built from TRBV18 and TRBJ2-2; D ambiguous. The germline V gene has CDR1 KGHSH and CDR2 LQKENI. The ends were cut back, 3 bases at V and 0 bases at J, with 5 bases in the middle. The CDR3 extends over 14 amino acids. The CDR3 coding sequence is TGTGCCAGCTCACCCTTACCGAACACCGGGGAGCTGTTTTTT. Protein product: CASSPLPNTGELFF.